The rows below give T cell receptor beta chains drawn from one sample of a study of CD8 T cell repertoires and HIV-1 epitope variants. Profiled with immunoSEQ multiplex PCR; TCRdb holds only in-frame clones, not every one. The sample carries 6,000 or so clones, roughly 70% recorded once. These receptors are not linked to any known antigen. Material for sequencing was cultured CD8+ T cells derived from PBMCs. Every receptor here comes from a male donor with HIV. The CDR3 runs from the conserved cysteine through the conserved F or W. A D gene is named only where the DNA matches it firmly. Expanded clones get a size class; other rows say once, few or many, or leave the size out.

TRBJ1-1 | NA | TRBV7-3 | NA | CASSLMDSPNTEAFF | TGTGCCAGCAGCCTTATGGACAGTCCGAACACTGAAGCTTTCTTT
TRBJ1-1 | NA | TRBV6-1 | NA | CASSEVGGDIAEAFF | TGTGCCAGCAGTGAAGTTGGAGGGGATATCGCTGAAGCTTTCTTT
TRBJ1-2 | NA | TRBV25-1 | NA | CASSEPPGDGYTF | TGTGCCAGCAGTGAACCCCCAGGGGACGGCTACACCTTC
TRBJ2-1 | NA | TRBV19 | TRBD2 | CASRPPSGSYNEQFF | TGTGCCAGTAGGCCCCCTAGCGGGAGCTACAATGAGCAGTTCTTC
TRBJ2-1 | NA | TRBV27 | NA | CASSYFAGDNEQFF | TGTGCCAGCAGTTATTTTGCGGGCGACAATGAGCAGTTCTTC
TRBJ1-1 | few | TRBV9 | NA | CASSVETQGSTEAFF | TGTGCCAGCAGCGTAGAAACACAGGGTTCCACTGAAGCTTTCTTT
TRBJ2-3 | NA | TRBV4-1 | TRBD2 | CASSQDREAGTSTDTQYF | TGCGCCAGCAGCCAAGATCGGGAGGCGGGAACTAGCACAGATACGCAGTATTTT
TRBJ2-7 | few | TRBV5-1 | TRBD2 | CASSPLGTSSYEQYF | TGCGCCAGCAGCCCTCTAGGGACTAGCTCCTACGAGCAGTACTTC
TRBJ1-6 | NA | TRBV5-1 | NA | CASSLDGSNSPLHF | TGCGCCAGCAGCTTAGACGGATCCAATTCACCCCTCCACTTT
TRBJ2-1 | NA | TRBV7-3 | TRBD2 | CASSSLAGANNEQFF | TGTGCCAGCAGCTCTTTAGCGGGGGCCAACAATGAGCAGTTCTTC
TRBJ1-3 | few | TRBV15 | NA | CASSKGSSGNTIYF | TGTGCCTCTTCCAAGGGAAGCTCTGGAAACACCATATATTTT
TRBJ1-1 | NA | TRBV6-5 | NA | CATSRGLDTEAFF | TGTGCCACCTCGAGGGGGTTGGACACTGAAGCTTTCTTT
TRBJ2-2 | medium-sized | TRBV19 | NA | CASSIRGSTGELFF | TGTGCCAGTAGTATTAGAGGATCCACCGGGGAGCTGTTTTTT
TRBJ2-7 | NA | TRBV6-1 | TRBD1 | CASSGTGYEQYF | TGTGCCAGCAGCGGGACAGGCTACGAGCAGTACTTC
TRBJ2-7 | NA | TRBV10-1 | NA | CASSDNRASDEQYF | TGCGCCAGCAGTGACAACAGGGCTAGCGACGAGCAGTACTTC
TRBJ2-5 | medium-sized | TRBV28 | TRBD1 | CASSSPDRAQETQYF | TGTGCCAGCAGTTCCCCGGACAGGGCCCAAGAGACCCAGTACTTC
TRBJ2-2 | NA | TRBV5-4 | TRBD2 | CASSPPGLAGDTGELFF | TGTGCCAGCAGCCCACCAGGACTAGCGGGGGACACCGGGGAGCTGTTTTTT
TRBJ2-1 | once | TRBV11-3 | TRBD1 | CASSFQGGQGVNEQFF | TGTGCCAGCAGCTTCCAGGGAGGACAGGGAGTCAATGAGCAGTTCTTC
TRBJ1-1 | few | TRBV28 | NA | CASSFWGKNTEAFF | TGTGCCAGCAGTTTTTGGGGTAAGAACACTGAAGCTTTCTTT
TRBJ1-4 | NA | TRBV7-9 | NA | CASSSSRQGATNEKLFF | TGTGCCAGCAGCTCCAGCCGGCAGGGCGCAACTAATGAAAAACTGTTTTTT
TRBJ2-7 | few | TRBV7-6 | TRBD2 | CASSFGAGGNYEQYF | TGTGCCAGCAGCTTCGGAGCGGGAGGGAACTACGAGCAGTACTTC
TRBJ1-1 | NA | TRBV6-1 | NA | CASRRKVEGEAFF | TGTGCCAGCAGAAGAAAGGTAGAAGGTGAAGCTTTCTTT
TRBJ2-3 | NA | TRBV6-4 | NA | CASSDSGVTQYF | TGTGCCAGCAGTGACTCGGGGGTTACGCAGTATTTT
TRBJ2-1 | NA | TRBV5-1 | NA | CASSPRGVSPYNEQFF | TGCGCCAGCAGCCCCAGGGGGGTGTCCCCCTACAATGAGCAGTTCTTC
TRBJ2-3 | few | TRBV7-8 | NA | CASRGRAGTDTQYF | TGTGCCAGCAGAGGCAGGGCTGGCACAGATACGCAGTATTTT
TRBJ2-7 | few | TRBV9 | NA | CASSDDYLGNYEQYF | TGTGCCAGCAGCGACGACTACCTTGGGAACTACGAGCAGTACTTC
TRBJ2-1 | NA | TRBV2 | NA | CASSGGQTNEQFF | TGTGCCAGCAGTGGGGGACAAACTAATGAGCAGTTCTTC
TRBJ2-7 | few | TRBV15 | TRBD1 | CATSRVRGPYEQYF | TGTGCCACCAGCAGAGTTAGGGGGCCCTACGAGCAGTACTTC
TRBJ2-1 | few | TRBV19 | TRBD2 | CASSWRGSYNEQFF | TGTGCCAGTAGTTGGCGGGGGTCCTACAATGAGCAGTTCTTC
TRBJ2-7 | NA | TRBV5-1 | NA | CASSRTPEGNEQYF | TGCGCCAGCAGCCGCACCCCGGAGGGTAACGAGCAGTACTTC
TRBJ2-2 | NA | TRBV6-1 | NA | CASSDKGETGELFF | TGTGCCAGCAGTGACAAGGGGGAGACCGGGGAGCTGTTTTTT
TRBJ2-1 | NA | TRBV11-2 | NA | CASSFRGLDTNEQFF | TGTGCCAGCAGCTTTAGAGGGTTGGATACCAATGAGCAGTTCTTC
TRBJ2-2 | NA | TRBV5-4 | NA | CASSLVVGGSPGELFF | TGTGCCAGCAGCTTGGTAGTGGGGGGCTCCCCCGGGGAGCTGTTTTTT
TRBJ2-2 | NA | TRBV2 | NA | CASSDRATGELFF | TGTGCCAGCAGTGACAGGGCTACCGGGGAGCTGTTTTTT
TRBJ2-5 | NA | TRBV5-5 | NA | CASSSAGIDQETQYF | TGTGCCAGCAGCTCCGCCGGGATAGATCAAGAGACCCAGTACTTC